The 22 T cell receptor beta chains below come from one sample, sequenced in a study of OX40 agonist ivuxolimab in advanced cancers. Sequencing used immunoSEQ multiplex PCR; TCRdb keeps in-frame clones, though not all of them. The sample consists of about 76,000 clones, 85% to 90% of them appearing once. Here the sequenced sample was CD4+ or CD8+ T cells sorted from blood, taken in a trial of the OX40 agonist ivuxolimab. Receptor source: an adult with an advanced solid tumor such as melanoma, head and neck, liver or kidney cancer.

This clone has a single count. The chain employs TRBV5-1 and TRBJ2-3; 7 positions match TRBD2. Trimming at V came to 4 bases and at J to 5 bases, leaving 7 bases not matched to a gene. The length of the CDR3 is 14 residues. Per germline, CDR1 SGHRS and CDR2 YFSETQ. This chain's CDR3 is CASSLQGGGDTQYF. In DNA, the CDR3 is TGCGCCAGCAGCCTTCAGGGCGGGGGAGATACGCAGTATTTT. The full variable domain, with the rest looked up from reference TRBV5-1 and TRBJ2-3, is KAGVTQTPRYLIKTRGQQVTLSCSPISGHRSVSWYQQTPGQGLQFLFEYFSETQRNKGNFPGRFSGRQFSNSRSEMNVSTLELGDSALYLCASSLQGGGDTQYFGPGTRLTVL.

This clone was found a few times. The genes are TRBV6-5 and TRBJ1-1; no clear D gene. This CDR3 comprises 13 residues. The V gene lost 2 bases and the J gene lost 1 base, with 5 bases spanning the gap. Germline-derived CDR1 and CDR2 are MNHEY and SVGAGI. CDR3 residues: CASSYNGNTEAFF. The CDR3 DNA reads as TGTGCCAGCAGTTACAACGGGAACACTGAAGCTTTCTTT.

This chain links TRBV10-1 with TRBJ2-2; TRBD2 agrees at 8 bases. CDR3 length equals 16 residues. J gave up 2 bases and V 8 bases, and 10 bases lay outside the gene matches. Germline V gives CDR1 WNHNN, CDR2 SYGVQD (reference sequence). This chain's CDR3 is CASQGLGAANTGELFF. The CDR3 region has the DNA TGCGCCAGCCAGGGACTAGGGGCCGCTAACACCGGGGAGCTGTTTTTT.

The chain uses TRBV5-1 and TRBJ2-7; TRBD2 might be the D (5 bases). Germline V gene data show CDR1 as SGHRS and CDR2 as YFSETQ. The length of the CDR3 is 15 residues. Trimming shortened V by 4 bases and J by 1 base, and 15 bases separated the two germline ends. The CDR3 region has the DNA TGCGCCAGCAGCACCCCAGGACTGTCTTCCTACGAGCAGTACTTC. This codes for CASSTPGLSSYEQYF.

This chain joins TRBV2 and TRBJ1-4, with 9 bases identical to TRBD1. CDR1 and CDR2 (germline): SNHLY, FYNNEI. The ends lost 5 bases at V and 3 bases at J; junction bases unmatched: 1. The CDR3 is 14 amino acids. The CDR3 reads CASSRDRANEKLFF. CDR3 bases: TGTGCCAGCAGTCGGGACAGGGCTAATGAAAAACTGTTTTTT.

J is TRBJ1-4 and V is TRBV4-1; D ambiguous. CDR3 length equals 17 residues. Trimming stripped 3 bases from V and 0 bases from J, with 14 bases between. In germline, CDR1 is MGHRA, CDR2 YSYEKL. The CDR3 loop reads CASSHGLTDSTNEKLFF. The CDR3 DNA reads TGCGCCAGCAGCCATGGCTTGACTGACTCAACTAATGAAAAACTGTTTTTT.

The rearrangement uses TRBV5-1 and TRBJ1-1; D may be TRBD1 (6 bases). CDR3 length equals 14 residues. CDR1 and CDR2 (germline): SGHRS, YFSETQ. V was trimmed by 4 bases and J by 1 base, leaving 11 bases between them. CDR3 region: CASSPQGGNTEAFF. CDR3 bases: TGCGCCAGCAGCCCACAGGGAGGGAACACTGAAGCTTTCTTT.

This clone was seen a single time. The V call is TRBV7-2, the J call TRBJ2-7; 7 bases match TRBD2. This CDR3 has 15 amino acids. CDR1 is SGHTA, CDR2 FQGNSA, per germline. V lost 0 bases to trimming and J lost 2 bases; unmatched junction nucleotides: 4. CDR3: CASSLAVLAAYEQYF. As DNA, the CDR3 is TGTGCCAGCAGCTTAGCGGTCCTAGCGGCCTACGAGCAGTACTTC.

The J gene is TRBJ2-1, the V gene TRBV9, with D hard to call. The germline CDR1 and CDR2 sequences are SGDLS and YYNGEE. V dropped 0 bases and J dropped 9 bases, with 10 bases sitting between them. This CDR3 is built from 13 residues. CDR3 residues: CASSVGTAGEQFF. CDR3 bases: TGTGCCAGCAGCGTAGGTACAGCCGGTGAGCAGTTCTTC.

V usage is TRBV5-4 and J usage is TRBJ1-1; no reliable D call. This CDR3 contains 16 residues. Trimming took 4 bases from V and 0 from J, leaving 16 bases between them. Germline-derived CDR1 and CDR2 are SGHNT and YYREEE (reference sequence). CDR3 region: CASSEGRPGLNTEAFF. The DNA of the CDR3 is TGTGCCAGCAGCGAAGGACGGCCGGGATTGAACACTGAAGCTTTCTTT.

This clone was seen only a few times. This CDR3 is CASSPSGYTEAFF. The CDR3 DNA reads as TGTGCCAGCAGCCCAAGTGGTTACACTGAAGCTTTCTTT. The chain is built from TRBV7-3 and TRBJ1-1; unclear D gene. The CDR3 spans 13 residues. With 5 bases removed from V and 3 bases from J, the gap between germline ends came to 10 bases. Germline V gene lookup returns CDR1 SGHTA and CDR2 FQGTGA.

The CDR3 DNA reads TGCAGCGTAGTGACAGGGAGGGGATATGGCTACACCTTC. This gives the protein CSVVTGRGYGYTF. The chain couples TRBV29-1 to TRBJ1-2; 7 bases are a match to TRBD1. Germline values: CDR1 SQVTM, CDR2 ANQGSEA. After removal of 6 bases from V and 5 bases from J, the junction contained 9 bases not matched to a gene. This CDR3 has 13 residues.

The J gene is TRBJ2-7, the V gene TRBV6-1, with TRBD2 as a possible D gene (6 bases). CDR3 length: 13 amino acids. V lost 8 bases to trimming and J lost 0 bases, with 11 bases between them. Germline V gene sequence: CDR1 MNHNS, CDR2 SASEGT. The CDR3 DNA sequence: TGTGCCAGCGGGGGGTATACCTCCTACGAGCAGTACGTC. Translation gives CASGGYTSYEQYV.

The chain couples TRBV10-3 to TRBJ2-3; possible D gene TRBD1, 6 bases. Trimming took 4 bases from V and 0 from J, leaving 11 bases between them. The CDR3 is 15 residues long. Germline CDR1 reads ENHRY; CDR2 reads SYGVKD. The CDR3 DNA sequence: TGTGCCATCAGTGTTCTGGACAGAAGCACAGATACGCAGTATTTT. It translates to CAISVLDRSTDTQYF.

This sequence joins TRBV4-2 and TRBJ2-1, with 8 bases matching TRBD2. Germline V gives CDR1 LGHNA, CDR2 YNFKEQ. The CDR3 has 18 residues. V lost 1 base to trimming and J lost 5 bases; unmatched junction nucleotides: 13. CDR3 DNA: TGTGCCAGCAGCCAAGGGAAGTGGGGCGGGGGGACCCACAATGAGCAGTTCTTC. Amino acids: CASSQGKWGGGTHNEQFF.

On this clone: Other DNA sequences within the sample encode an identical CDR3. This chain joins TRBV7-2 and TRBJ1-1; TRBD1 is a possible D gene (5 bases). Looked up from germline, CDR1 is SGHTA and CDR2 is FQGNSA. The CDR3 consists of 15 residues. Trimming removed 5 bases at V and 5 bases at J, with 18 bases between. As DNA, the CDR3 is TGTGCCAGCAGCCTCGGGGCCGGGCTGGGGACTGAAGCTTTCTTT. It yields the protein CASSLGAGLGTEAFF.

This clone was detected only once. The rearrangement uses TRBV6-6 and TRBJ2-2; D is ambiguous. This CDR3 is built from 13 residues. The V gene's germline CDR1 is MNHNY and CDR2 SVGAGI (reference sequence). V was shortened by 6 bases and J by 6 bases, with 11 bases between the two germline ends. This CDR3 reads CASSLWVSGELFF. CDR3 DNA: TGTGCCAGCAGCCTCTGGGTGTCCGGGGAGCTGTTTTTT.

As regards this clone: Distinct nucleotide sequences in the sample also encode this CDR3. CDR3 sequence: CASSLSPSGRAVDEQFF. In DNA form, the CDR3 reads TGCGCCAGCAGCTTGAGCCCTAGCGGGAGGGCCGTGGATGAGCAGTTCTTC. V gene TRBV5-1 combines with J gene TRBJ2-1; 12 bases are shared with TRBD2. V dropped 1 base and J dropped 8; count of bases not matched to a gene: 10. The CDR3 extends over 17 amino acids. From germline, CDR1 is SGHRS and CDR2 YFSETQ.

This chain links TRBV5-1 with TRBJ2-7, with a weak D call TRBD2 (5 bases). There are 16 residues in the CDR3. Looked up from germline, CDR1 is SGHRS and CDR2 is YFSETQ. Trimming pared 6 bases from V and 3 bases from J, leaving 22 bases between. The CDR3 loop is CASNPDPGPGGYEQYF. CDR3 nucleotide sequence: TGCGCCAGCAACCCAGACCCGGGCCCCGGAGGCTACGAGCAGTACTTC.

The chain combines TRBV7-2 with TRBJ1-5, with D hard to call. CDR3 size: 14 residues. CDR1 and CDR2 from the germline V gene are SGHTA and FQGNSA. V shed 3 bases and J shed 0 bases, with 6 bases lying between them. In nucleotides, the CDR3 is TGTGCCAGCAGCTTTGCAGGTAGCAATCAGCCCCAGCATTTT. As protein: CASSFAGSNQPQHF.

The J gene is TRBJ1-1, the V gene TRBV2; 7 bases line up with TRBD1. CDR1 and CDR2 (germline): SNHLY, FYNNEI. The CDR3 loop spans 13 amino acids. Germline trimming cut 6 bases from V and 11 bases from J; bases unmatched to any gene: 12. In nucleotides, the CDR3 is TGTGCCAGCAGCCGAGGGGGCGGACGGGGGGCTTTCTTT. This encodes CASSRGGGRGAFF.

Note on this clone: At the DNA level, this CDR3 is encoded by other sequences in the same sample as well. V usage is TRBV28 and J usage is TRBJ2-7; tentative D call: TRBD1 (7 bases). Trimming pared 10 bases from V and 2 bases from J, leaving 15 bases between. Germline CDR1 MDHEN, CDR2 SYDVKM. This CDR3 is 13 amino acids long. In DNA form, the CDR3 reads TGTGCCACCAGACAGGGAGGCCCCTACGAGCAGTACTTC. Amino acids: CATRQGGPYEQYF.